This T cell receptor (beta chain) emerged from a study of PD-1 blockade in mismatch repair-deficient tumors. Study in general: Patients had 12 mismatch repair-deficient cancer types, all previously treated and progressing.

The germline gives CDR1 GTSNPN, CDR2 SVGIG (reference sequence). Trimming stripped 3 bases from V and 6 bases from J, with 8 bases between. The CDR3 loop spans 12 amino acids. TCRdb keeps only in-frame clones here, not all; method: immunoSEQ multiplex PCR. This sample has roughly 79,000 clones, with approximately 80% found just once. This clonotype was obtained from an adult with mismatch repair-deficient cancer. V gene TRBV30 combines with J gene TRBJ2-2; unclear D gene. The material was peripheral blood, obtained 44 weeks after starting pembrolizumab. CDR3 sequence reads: CAWSYRSGELFF. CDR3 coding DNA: TGTGCCTGGAGCTATAGGTCCGGGGAGCTGTTTTTT.